This TCR beta chain was identified in a study of regulatory T cells in long-lasting Graves disease. Notes on this clonotype: Its antigen remains unknown.

Study-level findings and limits: Thyroid tissue went unexamined; only peripheral blood was analyzed. Having few samples may have compromised the accuracy. With persistent disease, TRBV28, TRBJ1-2 and TRBJ2-5 were the favored segments.

Looked up from germline, CDR1 is SGHVS and CDR2 is FQNEAQ. Trimming removed 5 bases at V and 3 bases at J, with 13 bases between. The CDR3 is 14 amino acids. HTBI primers from iRepertoire and Arm-PCR of CDR3 regions yielded the TCR beta libraries. TCRdb re-analysed the multiplex PCR reads in MiXCR, keeping a single row per CDR3 protein. The sample has over 300,000 distinct CDR3 sequences; 15% to 19% are singletons. The time point here: newly diagnosed GD, antithyroid drugs for less than 3 months. PBMC RNA was the source of the TCR library. The chain employs TRBV7-8 and TRBJ1-2, with D hard to call. This receptor was identified in a female donor with Graves disease. The specimen was peripheral blood mononuclear cells (PBMCs), collected at new diagnosis, from a patient treated with antithyroid drugs. Written as DNA, the CDR3 is TGTGCCAGCAGCCAGCGCCCAGACTACTATGGCTACACCTTC. Protein product: CASSQRPDYYGYTF.